Below, 23 T cell receptor beta chains from the same sample are listed, as sequenced in a study of shared clonotypes between healthy human individuals. Here immunoSEQ multiplex PCR was the method, and the copy in TCRdb shows in-frame clones only, minus some. The sample comprises roughly 1.4 million clones, approximately 98.5% of which are singletons, and around 0.38% rests with the top ten. Sequencing input: naive CD4+ T cells sorted from blood. Described subset: CD45RA+ positively selected. These receptors originate from a man aged 25 to 40 in good health.

The V call is TRBV19, the J call TRBJ1-5, with D tentatively TRBD1 (5 bases). The CDR3 consists of 14 residues. V gave up 7 bases and J gave up 4 bases, with 14 bases separating them. The germline CDR1 and CDR2 sequences are LNHDA and SQIVND (reference sequence). In DNA form, the CDR3 reads TGTGCCAGTACTTTACCGGGACGGAATCAGCCCCAGCATTTT. Encoded protein: CASTLPGRNQPQHF.

This clone was seen only once. The V and J genes are TRBV7-2 and TRBJ1-1; D is perhaps TRBD1 (6 bases). Germline assignment: CDR1 SGHTA and CDR2 FQGNSA. The CDR3 is made up of 15 amino acids. Trimming took 4 bases from V and 4 from J, leaving 16 bases between them. CDR3 nucleotides: TGTGCCAGCAGCTACCACAGGGCGGGGGGCACTGAAGCTTTCTTT. It is translated as CASSYHRAGGTEAFF. Based on the CDR3 plus reference TRBV7-2 and TRBJ1-1, the full variable domain is GAGVSQSPSNKVTEKGKDVELRCDPISGHTALYWYRQSLGQGLEFLIYFQGNSAPDKSGLPSDRFSAERTGGSVSTLTIQRTQQEDSAVYLCASSYHRAGGTEAFFGQGTRLTVV.

The V gene is TRBV5-1, the J gene TRBJ2-2; 7 nucleotides match TRBD2. Germline trimming cut 4 bases from V and 1 base from J; bases unmatched to any gene: 10. CDR3 size: 17 residues. The V gene's germline CDR1 is SGHRS and CDR2 YFSETQ. As DNA, the CDR3 is TGCGCCAGCAGCCCTTCCCAGACTAGCCAGAACACCGGGGAGCTGTTTTTT. Its translation: CASSPSQTSQNTGELFF.

The chain recombines TRBV27 with TRBJ2-1; D assignment may be TRBD1 or TRBD2 (5 bases each). The CDR3 totals 13 residues. CDR1 and CDR2 (germline): MNHEY, SMNVEV (reference sequence). V was clipped by 6 bases and J by 6 bases, with 12 bases between them. CDR3: CASRSHGANEQFF. The CDR3 DNA reads TGTGCCAGCAGATCCCACGGGGCCAATGAGCAGTTCTTC.

With respect to this clone: The sample contains more than one DNA sequence encoding this CDR3. The rearrangement joins TRBV11-2 to TRBJ2-1; D is undetermined. The CDR3 is made up of 15 amino acids. Germline V CDR1 and CDR2: SGHAT, FQNNGV. V lost 3 bases and J lost 0, with 9 bases in between. The CDR3 sequence is CASSLSGSSYNEQFF. CDR3 DNA: TGTGCCAGCAGCTTGAGTGGAAGCTCCTACAATGAGCAGTTCTTC.

The V and J genes are TRBV5-4 and TRBJ2-7; TRBD2 agrees at 8 bases. The germline V gene has CDR1 SGHNT and CDR2 YYREEE (reference sequence). The CDR3 sequence is 17 residues long. Trimming at V came to 4 bases and at J to 0 bases, leaving 12 bases not matched to a gene. The CDR3 loop reads CASSPVRSGIGSYEQYF. The CDR3 nucleotides read TGTGCCAGCAGCCCTGTACGTAGCGGGATAGGCTCCTACGAGCAGTACTTC. Drawing the rest from reference TRBV5-4 and TRBJ2-7, the complete variable domain is ETGVTQSPTHLIKTRGQQVTLRCSSQSGHNTVSWYQQALGQGPQFIFQYYREEENGRGNFPPRFSGLQFPNYSSELNVNALELDDSALYLCASSPVRSGIGSYEQYFGPGTRLTVT.

Turning to this clone: The sample contains more than one DNA sequence encoding this CDR3. The chain couples TRBV18 to TRBJ2-7; 9 bases are shared with TRBD2. CDR3 length equals 15 residues. Germline V gene sequence: CDR1 KGHSH, CDR2 LQKENI. J lost 0 bases, V lost 3 bases, and 3 bases had no gene match. This CDR3 reads CASSPLAGSSYEQYF. The CDR3 DNA is TGTGCCAGCTCACCTCTAGCGGGGAGCTCCTACGAGCAGTACTTC.

The chain couples TRBV5-4 to TRBJ2-1; TRBD1 matches 7 bases. Germline-derived CDR1 and CDR2 are SGHNT and YYREEE (reference sequence). V dropped 1 base and J dropped 9; count of bases not matched to a gene: 16. This CDR3 has 17 residues. CDR3 loop: CASSLRRKTGPTGEQFF. CDR3 coding DNA: TGTGCCAGCAGCTTGAGGAGGAAGACAGGGCCTACAGGTGAGCAGTTCTTC. Looking up the rest from reference TRBV5-4 and TRBJ2-1 gives the full variable domain: ETGVTQSPTHLIKTRGQQVTLRCSSQSGHNTVSWYQQALGQGPQFIFQYYREEENGRGNFPPRFSGLQFPNYSSELNVNALELDDSALYLCASSLRRKTGPTGEQFFGPGTRLTVL.

Turning to this clone: Additional DNA sequences in this sample encode the identical CDR3. The rearrangement joins TRBV18 to TRBJ1-1, with D hard to call. Deletions cut 2 bases from V and 1 base from J, with 5 bases between. Germline V gives CDR1 KGHSH, CDR2 LQKENI. The CDR3 extends over 13 amino acids. Here the CDR3 reads CASSPEGNTEAFF. The DNA for the CDR3 is TGTGCCAGCTCACCAGAGGGGAACACTGAAGCTTTCTTT.

V gene TRBV9 combines with J gene TRBJ2-2, with no clear D. Germline V CDR1 and CDR2: SGDLS, YYNGEE. Trimming removed 3 bases at V and 4 bases at J, with 13 bases between. The CDR3 runs 15 residues. CDR3 protein: CASSARRSSTGELFF. DNA of the CDR3: TGTGCCAGCAGCGCCAGGCGCTCGAGCACCGGGGAGCTGTTTTTT.

The V call is TRBV18, the J call TRBJ2-3, with a possible D match to TRBD2 (5 bases). V shed 4 bases and J shed 8 bases, with 19 bases lying between them. CDR1 and CDR2 from the germline V gene are KGHSH and LQKENI. CDR3 size: 15 residues. The CDR3 DNA is TGTGCCAGCTCACATAGAGACTTAATTGCGGGTACGCAGTATTTT. Residues: CASSHRDLIAGTQYF. Full variable domain (remainder filled in from reference TRBV18 and TRBJ2-3): NAGVMQNPRHLVRRRGQEARLRCSPMKGHSHVYWYRQLPEEGLKFMVYLQKENIIDESGMPKERFSAEFPKEGPSILRIQQVVRGDSAAYFCASSHRDLIAGTQYFGPGTRLTVL.

V is TRBV25-1 and J is TRBJ2-3; TRBD2 aligns across 8 bases. Per germline, CDR1 MGHDK and CDR2 SYGVNS. V trimming: 8 bases; J trimming: 7 bases; junction bases outside the gene matches: 11. The CDR3 loop spans 14 amino acids. The CDR3 here is CASGGGTSRYTQYF. The CDR3 nucleotides read TGTGCCAGCGGCGGGGGGACTAGTCGATATACGCAGTATTTT. Drawing the rest from reference TRBV25-1 and TRBJ2-3, the complete variable domain is EADIYQTPRYLVIGTGKKITLECSQTMGHDKMYWYQQDPGMELHLIHYSYGVNSTEKGDLSSESTVSRIRTEHFPLTLESARPSHTSQYLCASGGGTSRYTQYFGPGTRLTVL.

The rearrangement joins TRBV28 to TRBJ2-3, with TRBD2 identical over 12 bases. With V trimmed by 1 base and J by 0 bases, 8 bases remained unmatched. CDR1 and CDR2 from the germline V gene are MDHEN and SYDVKM. CDR3 length: 19 amino acids. The CDR3 spells CASSLSYTSGRTSTDTQYF. In DNA, the CDR3 is TGTGCCAGCAGTTTATCGTACACTAGCGGGAGGACTAGCACAGATACGCAGTATTTT.

The chain carries TRBV5-4 and TRBJ2-7; 11 bases fit TRBD2. This CDR3 is 16 amino acids long. Germline-derived CDR1 and CDR2 are SGHNT and YYREEE (reference sequence). J lost 0 bases, V lost 4 bases, and 6 bases had no gene match. The CDR3 is CASSTRTSGFSYEQYF. DNA of the CDR3: TGTGCCAGCAGCACCCGGACTAGCGGGTTCTCCTACGAGCAGTACTTC. The variable domain in full, completed from reference TRBV5-4 and TRBJ2-7, reads ETGVTQSPTHLIKTRGQQVTLRCSSQSGHNTVSWYQQALGQGPQFIFQYYREEENGRGNFPPRFSGLQFPNYSSELNVNALELDDSALYLCASSTRTSGFSYEQYFGPGTRLTVT.

The chain joins TRBV18 to TRBJ1-5; no firm D call. The CDR3 covers 13 residues. Germline V gene sequence: CDR1 KGHSH, CDR2 LQKENI. Between the trimmed V and J ends, which lost 6 bases and 3 bases, there was a span of 9 bases. Here the CDR3 reads CASSLGNNQPQHF. The CDR3 DNA follows: TGTGCCAGCTCCCTGGGAAACAATCAGCCCCAGCATTTT.

The chain recombines TRBV4-2 with TRBJ2-7; D call uncertain. V lost 2 bases and J lost 7, with 9 bases in between. In germline, CDR1 is LGHNA, CDR2 YNFKEQ. The CDR3 covers 12 residues. The CDR3 region has the DNA TGTGCCAGCAGCCAAATATCGGGTGAGCAGTACTTC. Residues: CASSQISGEQYF.

The chain recombines TRBV28 with TRBJ1-5, with a possible D match to TRBD1 (5 bases). The CDR3 is 14 amino acids. Germline CDR1 is MDHEN and CDR2 is SYDVKM. Trimming took 7 bases from V and 9 from J, leaving 19 bases between them. As DNA, the CDR3 is TGTGCCAGCACCTCGGGGGTCGGTTATGGGCCCCAGCATTTT. Its translation is CASTSGVGYGPQHF.

The V gene is TRBV2, the J gene TRBJ2-3; D is tentatively TRBD1 or TRBD2 (5 bases each). The CDR3 runs to 15 residues. The germline CDR1 and CDR2 sequences are SNHLY and FYNNEI. V shed 6 bases and J shed 7 bases, with 20 bases lying between them. CDR3 bases: TGTGCCAGCAGCGCCACTGGGGGTGGGAGTAATACGCAGTATTTT. Translated, it gives CASSATGGGSNTQYF. Variable domain in full (rest from reference TRBV2 and TRBJ2-3): EPEVTQTPSHQVTQMGQEVILRCVPISNHLYFYWYRQILGQKVEFLVSFYNNEISEKSEIFDDQFSVERPDGSNFTLKIRSTKLEDSAMYFCASSATGGGSNTQYFGPGTRLTVL.

This chain joins TRBV28 and TRBJ2-7; tentative D call: TRBD2 (6 bases). Trimming shortened V by 5 bases and J by 0 bases, and 14 bases separated the two germline ends. CDR3 length: 15 amino acids. Germline values: CDR1 MDHEN, CDR2 SYDVKM. The CDR3 nucleotides are TGTGCCAGCAGTGTCCCGGGGACTGCCTCCTACGAGCAGTACTTC. Its protein is CASSVPGTASYEQYF.

The chain joins TRBV28 to TRBJ1-2; D gene ambiguous. Germline loops: CDR1 MDHEN, CDR2 SYDVKM. V was pared by 5 bases and J by 7 bases, with 17 bases between. The CDR3 is made up of 14 amino acids. The CDR3 coding sequence is TGTGCCAGCAGTGATACTAATTGGGCTGGTGGCTACACCTTC. Translation: CASSDTNWAGGYTF.

This chain links TRBV6-5 with TRBJ1-5; D perhaps matches TRBD1 (6 bases). The V gene's germline CDR1 is MNHEY and CDR2 SVGAGI. V was trimmed by 2 bases and J by 5 bases, leaving 16 bases between them. The CDR3 is 16 amino acids. The CDR3 region has the DNA TGTGCCAGCAGTTACAGACAACAGGGAGCCCATCAGCCCCAGCATTTT. Translating it yields CASSYRQQGAHQPQHF.

The rearrangement uses TRBV19 and TRBJ2-5; no reliable D call. Trimming stripped 3 bases from V and 7 bases from J, with 12 bases between. CDR1 and CDR2 from the germline V gene are LNHDA and SQIVND (reference sequence). This CDR3 is built from 13 residues. As DNA, the CDR3 is TGTGCCAGTAGTATGAGAGTTCTAGGGACCCAGTACTTC. Amino acids: CASSMRVLGTQYF.

This clone appeared once. Within the sample, other DNA sequences also encode this same CDR3. V gene TRBV18 combines with J gene TRBJ2-5; D is unclear. The germline CDR1 and CDR2 sequences are KGHSH and LQKENI. This CDR3 spans 11 amino acids. The germline V and J ends were trimmed by 3 bases and 5 bases, with 4 bases remaining between them. The CDR3 nucleotides read TGTGCCAGCTCACCGGGCGAGACCCAGTACTTC. This translates into CASSPGETQYF. Full variable domain (missing parts from reference TRBV18 and TRBJ2-5): NAGVMQNPRHLVRRRGQEARLRCSPMKGHSHVYWYRQLPEEGLKFMVYLQKENIIDESGMPKERFSAEFPKEGPSILRIQQVVRGDSAAYFCASSPGETQYFGPGTRLLVL.